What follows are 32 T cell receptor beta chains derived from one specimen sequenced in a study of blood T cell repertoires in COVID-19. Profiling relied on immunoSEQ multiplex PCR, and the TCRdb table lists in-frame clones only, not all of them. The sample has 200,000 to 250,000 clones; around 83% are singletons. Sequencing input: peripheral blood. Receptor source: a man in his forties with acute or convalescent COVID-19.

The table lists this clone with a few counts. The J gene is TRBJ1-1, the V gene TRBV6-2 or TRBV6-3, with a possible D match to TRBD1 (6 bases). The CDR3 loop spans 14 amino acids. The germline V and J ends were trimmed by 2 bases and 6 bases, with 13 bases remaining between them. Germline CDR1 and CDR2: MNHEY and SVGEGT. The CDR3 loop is CASSYRGTSAEAFF. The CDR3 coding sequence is TGTGCCAGCAGTTACAGGGGGACCTCGGCTGAAGCTTTCTTT.

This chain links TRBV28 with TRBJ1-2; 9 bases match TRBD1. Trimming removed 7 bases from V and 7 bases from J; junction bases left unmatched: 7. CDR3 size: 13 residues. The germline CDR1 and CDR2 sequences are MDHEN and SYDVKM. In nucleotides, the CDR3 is TGTGCCAGCAAACCGGGACAGGGAGCTGGCTACACCTTC. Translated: CASKPGQGAGYTF.

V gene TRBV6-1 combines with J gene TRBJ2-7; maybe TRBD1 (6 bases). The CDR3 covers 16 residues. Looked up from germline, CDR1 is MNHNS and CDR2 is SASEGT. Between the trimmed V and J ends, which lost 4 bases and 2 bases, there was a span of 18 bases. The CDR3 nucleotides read TGTGCCAGCAGTGTATACGGGACACCCTTTACCTACGAGCAGTACTTC. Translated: CASSVYGTPFTYEQYF.

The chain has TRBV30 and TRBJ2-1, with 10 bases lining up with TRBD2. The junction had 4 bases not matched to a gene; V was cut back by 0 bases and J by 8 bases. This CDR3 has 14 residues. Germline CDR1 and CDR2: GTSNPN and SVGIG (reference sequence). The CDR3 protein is CAWSVGAGGDEQFF. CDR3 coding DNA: TGTGCCTGGAGTGTAGGAGCGGGGGGGGATGAGCAGTTCTTC.

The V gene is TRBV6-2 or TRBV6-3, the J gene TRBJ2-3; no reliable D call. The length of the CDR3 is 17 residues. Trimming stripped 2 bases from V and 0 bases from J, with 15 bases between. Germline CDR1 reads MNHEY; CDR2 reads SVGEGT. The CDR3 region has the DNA TGTGCCAGCAGTTACCCATCAAGAGGCTACAGCACAGATACGCAGTATTTT. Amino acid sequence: CASSYPSRGYSTDTQYF.

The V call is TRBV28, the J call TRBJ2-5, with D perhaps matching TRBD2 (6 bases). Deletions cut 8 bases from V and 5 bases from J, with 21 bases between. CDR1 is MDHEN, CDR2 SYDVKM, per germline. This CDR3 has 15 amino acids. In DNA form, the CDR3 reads TGTGCCAGCGGGAAGGGACTCCCCAGCAGGGAGACCCAGTACTTC. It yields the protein CASGKGLPSRETQYF.

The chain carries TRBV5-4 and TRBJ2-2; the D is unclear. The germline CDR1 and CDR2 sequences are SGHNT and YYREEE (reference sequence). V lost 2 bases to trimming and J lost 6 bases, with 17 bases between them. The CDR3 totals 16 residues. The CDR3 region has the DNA TGTGCCAGCAGCTTTAGTACCGGAGTCATATCCGGGGAGCTGTTTTTT. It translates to CASSFSTGVISGELFF.

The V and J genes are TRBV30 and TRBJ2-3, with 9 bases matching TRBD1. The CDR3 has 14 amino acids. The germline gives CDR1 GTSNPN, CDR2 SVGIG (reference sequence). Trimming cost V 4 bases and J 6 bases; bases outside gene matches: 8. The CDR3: CAWTPGQGLDTQYF. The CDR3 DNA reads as TGTGCCTGGACACCTGGACAGGGGTTGGATACGCAGTATTTT.

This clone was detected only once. CDR3: CASTGNSGIREGVLWVDTEAFF. The CDR3 coding sequence is TGTGCCAGCACCGGAAATTCGGGAATTCGGGAGGGTGTATTGTGGGTTGACACTGAAGCTTTCTTT. This chain connects TRBV28 to TRBJ1-1; the D is unclear. V gave up 7 bases and J gave up 3 bases, with 39 bases separating them. Germline V gene sequence: CDR1 MDHEN, CDR2 SYDVKM. The CDR3 loop spans 22 amino acids.

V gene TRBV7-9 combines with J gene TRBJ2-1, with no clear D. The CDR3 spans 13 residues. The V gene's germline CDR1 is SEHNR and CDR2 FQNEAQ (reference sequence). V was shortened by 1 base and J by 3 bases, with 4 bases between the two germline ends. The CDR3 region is CASSLDSYNEQFF. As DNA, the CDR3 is TGTGCCAGCAGCTTAGATAGCTACAATGAGCAGTTCTTC.

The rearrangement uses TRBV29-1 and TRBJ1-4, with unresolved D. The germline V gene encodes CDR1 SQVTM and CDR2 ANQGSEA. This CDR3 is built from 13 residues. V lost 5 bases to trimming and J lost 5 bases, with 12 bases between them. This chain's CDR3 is CSVLTDTNEKLFF. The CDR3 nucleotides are TGCAGCGTTCTCACAGACACAAATGAAAAACTGTTTTTT. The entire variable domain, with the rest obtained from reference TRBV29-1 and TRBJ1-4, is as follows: SAVISQKPSRDICQRGTSLTIQCQVDSQVTMMFWYRQQPGQSLTLIATANQGSEATYESGFVIDKFPISRPNLTFSTLTVSNMSPEDSSIYLCSVLTDTNEKLFFGSGTQLSVL.

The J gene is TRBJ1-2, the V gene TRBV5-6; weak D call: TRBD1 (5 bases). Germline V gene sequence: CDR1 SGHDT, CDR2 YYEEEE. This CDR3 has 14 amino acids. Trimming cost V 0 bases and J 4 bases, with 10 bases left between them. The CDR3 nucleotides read TGTGCCAGCAGCTTGGTGTCGGGGGGCTATGGCTACACCTTC. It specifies CASSLVSGGYGYTF.

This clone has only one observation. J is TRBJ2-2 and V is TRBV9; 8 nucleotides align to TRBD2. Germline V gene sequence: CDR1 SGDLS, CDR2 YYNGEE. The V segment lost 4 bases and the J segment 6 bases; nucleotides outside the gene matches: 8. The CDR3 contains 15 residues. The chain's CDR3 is CASSPLTGGAGELFF. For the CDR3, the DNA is TGTGCCAGCAGCCCCCTAACGGGGGGGGCCGGGGAGCTGTTTTTT.

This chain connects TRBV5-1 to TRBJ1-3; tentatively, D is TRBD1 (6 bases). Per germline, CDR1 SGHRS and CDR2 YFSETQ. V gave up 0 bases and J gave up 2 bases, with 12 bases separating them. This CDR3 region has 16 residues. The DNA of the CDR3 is TGCGCCAGCAGCTTGGAAGGAGACAGGACTGGAAACACCATATATTTT. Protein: CASSLEGDRTGNTIYF.

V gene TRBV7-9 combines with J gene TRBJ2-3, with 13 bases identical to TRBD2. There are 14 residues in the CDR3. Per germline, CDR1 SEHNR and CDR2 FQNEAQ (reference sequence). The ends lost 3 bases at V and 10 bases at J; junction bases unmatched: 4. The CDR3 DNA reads TGTGCCAGCAGCTTTCCCGGGACTAGCGGGGCGCAGTATTTT. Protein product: CASSFPGTSGAQYF.

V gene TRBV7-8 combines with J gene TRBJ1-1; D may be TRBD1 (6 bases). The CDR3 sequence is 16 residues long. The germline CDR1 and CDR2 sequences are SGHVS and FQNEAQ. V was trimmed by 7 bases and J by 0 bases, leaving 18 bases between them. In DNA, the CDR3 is TGTGCCAGCATCAAAACTCCACAGGGAATGAACACTGAAGCTTTCTTT. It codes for CASIKTPQGMNTEAFF.

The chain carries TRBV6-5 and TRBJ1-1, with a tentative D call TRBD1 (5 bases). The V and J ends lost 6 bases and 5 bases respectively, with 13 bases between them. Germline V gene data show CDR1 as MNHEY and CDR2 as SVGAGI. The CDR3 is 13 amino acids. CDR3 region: CASSPQGITEAFF. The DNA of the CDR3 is TGTGCCAGCAGCCCCCAGGGAATAACTGAAGCTTTCTTT.

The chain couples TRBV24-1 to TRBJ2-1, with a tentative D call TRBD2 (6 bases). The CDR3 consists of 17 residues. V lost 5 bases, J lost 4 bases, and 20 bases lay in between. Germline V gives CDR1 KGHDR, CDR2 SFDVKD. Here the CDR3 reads CATSGSGGPIGYNEQFF. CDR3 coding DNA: TGTGCCACCAGTGGCTCCGGAGGGCCGATTGGTTACAATGAGCAGTTCTTC.

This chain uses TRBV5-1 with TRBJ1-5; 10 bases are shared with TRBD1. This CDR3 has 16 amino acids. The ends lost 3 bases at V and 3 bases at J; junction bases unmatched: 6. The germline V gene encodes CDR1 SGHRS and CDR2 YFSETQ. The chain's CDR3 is CASSSGDRGANQPQHF. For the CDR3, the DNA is TGCGCCAGCAGCTCGGGGGACAGGGGCGCCAATCAGCCCCAGCATTTT.

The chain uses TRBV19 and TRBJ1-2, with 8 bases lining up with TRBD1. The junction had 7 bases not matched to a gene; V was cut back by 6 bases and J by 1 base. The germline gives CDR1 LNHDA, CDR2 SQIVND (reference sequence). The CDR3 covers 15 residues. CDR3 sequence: CASSLTTGVNYGYTF. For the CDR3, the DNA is TGTGCCAGTAGCTTGACGACAGGGGTTAACTATGGCTACACCTTC.

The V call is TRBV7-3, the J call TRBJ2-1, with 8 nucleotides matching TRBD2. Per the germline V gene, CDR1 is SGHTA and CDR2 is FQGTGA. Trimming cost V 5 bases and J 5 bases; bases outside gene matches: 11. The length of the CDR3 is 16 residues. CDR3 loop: CASSAVAGGLNNEQFF. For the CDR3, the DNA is TGTGCCAGCAGCGCTGTTGCGGGGGGCCTCAACAATGAGCAGTTCTTC.

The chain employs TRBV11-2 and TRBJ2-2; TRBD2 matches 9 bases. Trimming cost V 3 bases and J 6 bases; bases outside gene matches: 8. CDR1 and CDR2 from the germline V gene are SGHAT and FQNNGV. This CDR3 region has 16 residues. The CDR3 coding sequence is TGTGCCAGCAGCTTGAGATCGCGGGGGGGCGCCGGGGAGCTGTTTTTT. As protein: CASSLRSRGGAGELFF.

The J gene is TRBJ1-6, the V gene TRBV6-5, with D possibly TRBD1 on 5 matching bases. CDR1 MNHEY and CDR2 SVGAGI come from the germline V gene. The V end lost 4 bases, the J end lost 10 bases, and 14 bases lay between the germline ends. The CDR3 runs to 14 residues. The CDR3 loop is CASSSLGANSPLHF. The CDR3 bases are TGTGCCAGCAGTTCCCTAGGGGCGAACTCACCCCTCCACTTT.

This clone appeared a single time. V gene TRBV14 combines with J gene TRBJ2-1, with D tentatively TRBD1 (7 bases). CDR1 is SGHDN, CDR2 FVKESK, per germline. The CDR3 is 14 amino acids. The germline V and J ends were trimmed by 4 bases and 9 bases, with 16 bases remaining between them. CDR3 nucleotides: TGTGCCAGCAGCCCACAACAGGGGAGGAGTGAGCAGTTCTTC. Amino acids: CASSPQQGRSEQFF. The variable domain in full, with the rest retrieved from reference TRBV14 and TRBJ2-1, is EAGVTQFPSHSVIEKGQTVTLRCDPISGHDNLYWYRRVMGKEIKFLLHFVKESKQDESGMPNNRFLAERTGGTYSTLKVQPAELEDSGVYFCASSPQQGRSEQFFGPGTRLTVL.

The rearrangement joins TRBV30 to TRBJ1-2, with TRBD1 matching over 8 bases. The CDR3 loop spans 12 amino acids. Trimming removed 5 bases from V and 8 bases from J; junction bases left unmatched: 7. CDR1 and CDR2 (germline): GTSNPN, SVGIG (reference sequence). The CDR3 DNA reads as TGTGCCTGGGACAGGGGCAACCGAGGCTACACCTTC. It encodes CAWDRGNRGYTF. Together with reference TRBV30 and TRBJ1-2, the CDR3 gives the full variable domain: SQTIHQWPATLVQPVGSPLSLECTVEGTSNPNLYWYRQAAGRGLQLLFYSVGIGQISSEVPQNLSASRPQDRQFILSSKKLLLSDSGFYLCAWDRGNRGYTFGSGTRLTVV.

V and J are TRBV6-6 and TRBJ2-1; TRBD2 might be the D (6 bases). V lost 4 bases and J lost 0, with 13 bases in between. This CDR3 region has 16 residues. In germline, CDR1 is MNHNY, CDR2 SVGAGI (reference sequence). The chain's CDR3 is CASSLGGLSSYNEQFF. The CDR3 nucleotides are TGTGCCAGCAGTTTGGGGGGACTTAGCTCCTACAATGAGCAGTTCTTC.

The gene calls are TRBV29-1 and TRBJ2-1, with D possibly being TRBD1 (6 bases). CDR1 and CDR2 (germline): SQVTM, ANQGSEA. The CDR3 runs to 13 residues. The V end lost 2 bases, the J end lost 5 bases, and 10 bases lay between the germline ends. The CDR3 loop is CSVERTADNEQFF. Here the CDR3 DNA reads TGCAGCGTTGAACGGACAGCAGACAATGAGCAGTTCTTC.

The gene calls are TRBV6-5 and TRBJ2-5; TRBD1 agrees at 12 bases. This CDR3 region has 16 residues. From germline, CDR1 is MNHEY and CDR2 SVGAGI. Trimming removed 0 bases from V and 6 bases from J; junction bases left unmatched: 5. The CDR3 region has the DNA TGTGCCAGCAGTTACTCCGGGACAGGGGGCGCGCAGACCCAGTACTTC. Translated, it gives CASSYSGTGGAQTQYF.

CDR3 sequence: CASSENRGSAYEQYF. As DNA, the CDR3 is TGTGCCAGCAGCGAGAATCGGGGGTCGGCCTACGAGCAGTACTTC. This chain connects TRBV7-8 to TRBJ2-7; possibly TRBD2 for D (6 bases). V lost 5 bases and J lost 2, with 16 bases in between. The CDR3 runs 15 residues. Germline loops: CDR1 SGHVS, CDR2 FQNEAQ.

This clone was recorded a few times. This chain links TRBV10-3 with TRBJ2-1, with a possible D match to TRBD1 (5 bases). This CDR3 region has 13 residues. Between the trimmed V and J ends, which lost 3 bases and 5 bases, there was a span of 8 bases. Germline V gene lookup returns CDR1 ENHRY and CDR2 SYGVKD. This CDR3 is CAISDRGDNEQFF. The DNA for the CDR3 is TGTGCCATCAGTGATAGGGGTGACAATGAGCAGTTCTTC.

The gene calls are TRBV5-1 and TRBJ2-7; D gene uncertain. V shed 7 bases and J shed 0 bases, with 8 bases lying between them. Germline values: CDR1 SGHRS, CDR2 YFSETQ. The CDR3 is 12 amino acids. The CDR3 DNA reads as TGCGCCAGCGGCCAGGTCTCCTACGAGCAGTACTTC. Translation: CASGQVSYEQYF.

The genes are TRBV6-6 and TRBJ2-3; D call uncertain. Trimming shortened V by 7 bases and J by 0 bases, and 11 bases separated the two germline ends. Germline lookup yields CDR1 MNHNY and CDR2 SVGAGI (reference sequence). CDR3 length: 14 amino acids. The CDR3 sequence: CASKIALSTDTQYF. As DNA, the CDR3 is TGTGCCAGCAAAATAGCCTTAAGCACAGATACGCAGTATTTT.